Included here is one T cell receptor (beta chain) sequence, with context. Its antigen target is currently unknown. It has no much larger one-base neighbor in the sample; base qualities were not kept. The sample originates from a study of CD8+ T cells in alopecia areata (dated by TCRdb to the late 2010s). General notes on the study: The treated patients took part in an open-label pilot trial in which moderate-to-severe alopecia areata was treated with oral tofacitinib at 5 to 10 mg twice daily. Tofacitinib was administered for 6 to 18 months, and 6 months of follow-up off drug were then conducted to assess delayed response and recurrence. In treated patients, disease severity was measured using the SALT score, which gives the percentage of scalp surface area affected. High-throughput TCRbeta sequencing was used to examine T cell clonal expansion in alopecia areata in both the C3H/HeJ mouse model and human patients. In humans, TCRbeta sequencing was performed on scalp tissue and on sorted CD4+ and CD8+ peripheral blood T cells from healthy controls and from patients with patchy or totalis/universalis alopecia areata. Biopsies were taken from tofacitinib-treated patients at baseline and again at 4 and 24 weeks into treatment, and several of those patients also had a later scalp biopsy. Scalp clonality was compared across normal scalp (n=4), patchy alopecia areata scalp (n=8), and alopecia totalis/universalis scalp (n=8). The RNA source kit depended on sample type: the PAXgene miRNA kit for fixed scalp, the miRNeasy kit for PBMCs, and the RNeasy kit for mouse skin. Amplification of TCRbeta CDR3 regions was done by immunoSEQ multiplex PCR using 35 Vbeta forward primers and 13 Jbeta reverse primers.

The method behind the library was the immunoSEQ multiplex PCR assay. RNA was extracted from all samples and reverse transcribed into cDNA as template for TCR sequencing. First-strand cDNA was synthesized using SuperScript III with a 2:1 mix of oligo-dT and random hexamers. A synthetic immune receptor repertoire was used to measure amplification bias, and any remaining bias was corrected computationally. The original pipeline was this. Raw reads were preprocessed to remove errors, and CDR3 was defined according to IMGT conventions as the region from the conserved cysteine to phenylalanine. Clonality was computed as 1 minus the Shannon entropy, with the entropy normalized by log2 of the number of productive unique TCRs. Whether each scalp clone was CD4 or CD8 was inferred by checking scalp TCRbeta sequences against the CD4 and CD8 repertoires from sorted blood. The clones in this table, taken by TCRdb from immuneACCESS, are in-frame only. Not every clone is retained; where verified, under half of the shortfall comes from an unresolved V gene, and the cause of the rest is unknown. Clone size and V and J calls were adopted from that table, with D and trimming inferred from the DNA. The sample table shows about 76,000 clones, and roughly 70% are seen once. 20% to 25% of the sample rests with the top ten.

Broad study findings and their caveats: Compared with normal scalp, lesional scalp had higher clonality and more expanded CD8+ clones, particularly in alopecia totalis/universalis, a pattern that suggests antigenic drive. Compared with mice, TCR sequences shared between patients were less clear, possibly partly because of HLA diversity across the patient population. With tofacitinib, both scalp clonality and the number of expanded CD8+ clones among the top 100 scalp clones went down significantly. Scalp TCR repertoire analysis is complicated because resident alphabeta T cells in normal human skin are also sequenced, whereas mouse skin is dominated by gammadelta T cells. The treated cohort was small, with a single nonresponder, so links between baseline CD8+ expansion and response need larger studies. Many expanded lesional clones persisted in scalp and blood during tofacitinib treatment, which may partly explain relapse after stopping treatment.

As encoded in the germline V gene (reference sequence), CDR1 is LNHDA while CDR2 is SQIVND. From its cysteine to its phenylalanine, the CDR3 spans 11 amino acids. Only CDR3 DNA remains: 33 bases, in frame from the first base. V was cut back by 7 bases and J by 6 bases, leaving a gap of 9 bases between them. Explained via the paper, the time point label denotes: around 26 weeks on oral tofacitinib. Per the publication, the treatment or condition label means: oral pan-JAK inhibitor, 5-10 mg twice daily. From alopecia areata patients, peripheral blood was collected along with lesional scalp punch biopsies. PBMCs were separated by density centrifugation and stained for CD3, CD4 and CD8, after which CD4+ and CD8+ T cells were sorted on a FACSAria.

Here the chain combines TRBV19 and TRBJ1-1, with the D gene uncertain. The sequence was collected from a human donor with alopecia areata. The source was CD8+ T cells sorted from blood, collected at week 24, from a patient treated with tofacitinib. In nucleotide form, the sequence is TGTGCCAGTATGGTCGGCGCTGAAGCTTTCTTT. This gives the protein CASMVGAEAFF. With all but the CDR3 taken from the reference TRBV19 and TRBJ1-1 genes, the full variable domain is: DGGITQSPKYLFRKEGQNVTLSCEQNLNHDAMYWYRQDPGQGLRLIYYSQIVNDFQKGDIAEGYSVSREKKESFPLTVTSAQKNPTAFYLCASMVGAEAFFGQGTRLTVV.